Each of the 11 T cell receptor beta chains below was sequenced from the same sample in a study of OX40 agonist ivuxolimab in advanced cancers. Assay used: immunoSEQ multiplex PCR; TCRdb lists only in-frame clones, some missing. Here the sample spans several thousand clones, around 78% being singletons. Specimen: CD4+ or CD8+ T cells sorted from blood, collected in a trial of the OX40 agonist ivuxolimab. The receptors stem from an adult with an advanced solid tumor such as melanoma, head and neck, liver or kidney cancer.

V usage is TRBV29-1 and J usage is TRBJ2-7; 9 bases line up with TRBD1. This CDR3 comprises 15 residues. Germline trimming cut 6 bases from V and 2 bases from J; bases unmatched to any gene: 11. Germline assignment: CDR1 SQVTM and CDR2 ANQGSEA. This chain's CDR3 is CSVPARTGETYEQYF. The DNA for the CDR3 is TGCAGCGTCCCCGCCCGGACAGGGGAAACCTACGAGCAGTACTTC.

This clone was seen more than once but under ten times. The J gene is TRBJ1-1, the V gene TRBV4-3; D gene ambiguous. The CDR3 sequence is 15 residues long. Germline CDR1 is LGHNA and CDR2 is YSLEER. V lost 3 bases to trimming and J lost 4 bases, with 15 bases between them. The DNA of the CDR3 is TGCGCCAGCAGCCACGGACCCACCGGGGTCACTGAAGCTTTCTTT. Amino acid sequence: CASSHGPTGVTEAFF.

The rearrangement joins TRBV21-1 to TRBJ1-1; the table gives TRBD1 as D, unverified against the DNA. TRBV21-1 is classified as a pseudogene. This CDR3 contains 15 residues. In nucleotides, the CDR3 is TGTGCCAGCAGCAGTTTAGGCAGGGGGCCGACTGAAGCTTTCTTT. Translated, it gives CASSSLGRGPTEAFF.

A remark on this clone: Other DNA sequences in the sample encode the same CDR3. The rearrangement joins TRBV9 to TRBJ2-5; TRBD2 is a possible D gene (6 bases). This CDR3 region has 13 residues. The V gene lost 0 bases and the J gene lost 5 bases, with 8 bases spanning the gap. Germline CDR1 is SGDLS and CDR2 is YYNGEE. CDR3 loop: CASSVARGETQYF. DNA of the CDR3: TGTGCCAGCAGCGTAGCCCGGGGGGAGACCCAGTACTTC.

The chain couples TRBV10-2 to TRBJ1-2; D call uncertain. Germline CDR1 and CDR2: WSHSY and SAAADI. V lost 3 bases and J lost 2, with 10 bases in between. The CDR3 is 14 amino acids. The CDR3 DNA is TGCGCCAGCAGTGAAGTCCCTGGGAACTATGGCTACACCTTC. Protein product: CASSEVPGNYGYTF.

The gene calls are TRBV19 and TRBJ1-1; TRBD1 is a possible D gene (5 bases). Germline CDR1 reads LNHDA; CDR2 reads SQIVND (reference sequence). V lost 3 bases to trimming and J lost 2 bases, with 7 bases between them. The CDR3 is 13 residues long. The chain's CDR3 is CASSIGQNTEAFF. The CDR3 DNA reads TGTGCCAGTAGTATCGGACAAAACACTGAAGCTTTCTTT.

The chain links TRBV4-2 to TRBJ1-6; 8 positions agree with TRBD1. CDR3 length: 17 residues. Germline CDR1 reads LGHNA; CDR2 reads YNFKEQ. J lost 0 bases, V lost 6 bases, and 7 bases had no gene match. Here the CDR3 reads CASRDREGSSYNSPLHF. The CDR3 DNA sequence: TGTGCCAGCAGGGACAGGGAGGGGAGCTCCTATAATTCACCCCTCCACTTT.

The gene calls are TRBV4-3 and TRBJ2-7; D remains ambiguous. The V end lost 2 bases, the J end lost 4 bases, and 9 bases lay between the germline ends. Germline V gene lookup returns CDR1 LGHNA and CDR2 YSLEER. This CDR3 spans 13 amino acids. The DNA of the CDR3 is TGCGCCAGCAGCCAATTTCCGCATTACGAGCAGTACTTC. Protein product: CASSQFPHYEQYF.

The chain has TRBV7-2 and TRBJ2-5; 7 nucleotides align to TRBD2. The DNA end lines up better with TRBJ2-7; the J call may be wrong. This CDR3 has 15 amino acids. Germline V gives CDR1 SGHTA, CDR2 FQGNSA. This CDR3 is CASSLIAGDFYEQYF. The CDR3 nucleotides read TGTGCCAGCAGCTTAATCGCGGGGGACTTCTACGAGCAGTACTTC.

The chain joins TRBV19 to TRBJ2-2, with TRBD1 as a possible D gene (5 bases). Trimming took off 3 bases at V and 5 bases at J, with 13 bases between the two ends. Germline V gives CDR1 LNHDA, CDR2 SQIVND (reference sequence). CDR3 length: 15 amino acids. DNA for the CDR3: TGTGCCAGTAGTATGACAGTTTTGTCGACCGGGGAGCTGTTTTTT. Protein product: CASSMTVLSTGELFF.

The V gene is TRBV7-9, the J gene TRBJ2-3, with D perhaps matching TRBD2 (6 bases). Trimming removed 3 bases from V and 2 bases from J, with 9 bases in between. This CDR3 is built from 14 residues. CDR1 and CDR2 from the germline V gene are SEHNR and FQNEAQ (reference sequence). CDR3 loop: CASSLASDTDTQYF. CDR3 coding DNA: TGTGCCAGCAGCTTGGCTAGCGACACAGATACGCAGTATTTT.